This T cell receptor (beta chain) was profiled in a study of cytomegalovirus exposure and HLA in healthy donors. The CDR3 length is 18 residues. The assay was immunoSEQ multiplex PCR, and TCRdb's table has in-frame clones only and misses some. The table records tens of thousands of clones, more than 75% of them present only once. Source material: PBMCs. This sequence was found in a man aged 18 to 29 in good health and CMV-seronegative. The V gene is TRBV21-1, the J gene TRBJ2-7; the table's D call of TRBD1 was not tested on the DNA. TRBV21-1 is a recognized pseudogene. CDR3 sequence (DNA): TGTGCCAGCAGCAAAGCCGATCAAGAAGACAGATTTTCCTACGAGCAGTACTTC. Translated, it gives CASSKADQEDRFSYEQYF.